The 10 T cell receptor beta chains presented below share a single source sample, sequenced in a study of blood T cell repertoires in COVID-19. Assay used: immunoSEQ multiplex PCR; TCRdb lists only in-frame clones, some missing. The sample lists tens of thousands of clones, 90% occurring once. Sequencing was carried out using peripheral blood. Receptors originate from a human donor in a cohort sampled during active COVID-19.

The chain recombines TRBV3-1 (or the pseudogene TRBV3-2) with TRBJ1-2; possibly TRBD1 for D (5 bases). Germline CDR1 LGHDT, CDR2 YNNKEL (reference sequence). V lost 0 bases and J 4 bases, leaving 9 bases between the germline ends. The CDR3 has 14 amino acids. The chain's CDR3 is CASSQDRQIYGYTF. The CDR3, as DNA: TGTGCCAGCAGCCAAGATCGACAGATCTATGGCTACACCTTC.

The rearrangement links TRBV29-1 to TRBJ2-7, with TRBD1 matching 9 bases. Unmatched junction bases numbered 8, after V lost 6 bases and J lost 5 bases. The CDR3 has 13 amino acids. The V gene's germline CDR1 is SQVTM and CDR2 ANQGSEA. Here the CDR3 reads CSVGTGTFDEQYF. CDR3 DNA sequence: TGCAGCGTGGGGACAGGGACTTTCGACGAGCAGTACTTC.

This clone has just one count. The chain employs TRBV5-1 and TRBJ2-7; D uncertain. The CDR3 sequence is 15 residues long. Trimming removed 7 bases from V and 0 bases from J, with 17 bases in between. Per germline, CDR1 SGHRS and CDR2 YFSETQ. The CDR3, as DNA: TGCGCCAGCGAGCAGACCCAAGACACCTCCTACGAGCAGTACTTC. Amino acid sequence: CASEQTQDTSYEQYF. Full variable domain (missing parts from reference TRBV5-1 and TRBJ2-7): KAGVTQTPRYLIKTRGQQVTLSCSPISGHRSVSWYQQTPGQGLQFLFEYFSETQRNKGNFPGRFSGRQFSNSRSEMNVSTLELGDSALYLCASEQTQDTSYEQYFGPGTRLTVT.

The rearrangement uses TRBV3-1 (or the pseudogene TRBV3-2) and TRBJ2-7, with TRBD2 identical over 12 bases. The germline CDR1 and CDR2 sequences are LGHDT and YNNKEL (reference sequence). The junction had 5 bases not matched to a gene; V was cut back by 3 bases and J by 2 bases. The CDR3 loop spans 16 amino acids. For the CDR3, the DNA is TGTGCCAGCAGCCATTTCGGACTAGCGGGAACCTACGAGCAGTACTTC. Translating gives CASSHFGLAGTYEQYF.

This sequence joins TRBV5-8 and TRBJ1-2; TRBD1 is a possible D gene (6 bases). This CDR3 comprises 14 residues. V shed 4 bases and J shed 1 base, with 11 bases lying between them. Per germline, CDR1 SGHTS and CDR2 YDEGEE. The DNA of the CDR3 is TGTGCCAGCAGCATCAGACAGGTTAACTATGGCTACACCTTC. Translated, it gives CASSIRQVNYGYTF.

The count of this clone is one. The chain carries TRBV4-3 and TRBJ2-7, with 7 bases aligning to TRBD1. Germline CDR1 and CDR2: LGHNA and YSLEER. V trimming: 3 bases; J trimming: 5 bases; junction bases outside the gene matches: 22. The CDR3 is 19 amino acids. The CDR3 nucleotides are TGCGCCAGCAGCCAGAGCCCCGGGCCGACAGGGAACCCTTTTCACGAGCAGTACTTC. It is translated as CASSQSPGPTGNPFHEQYF.

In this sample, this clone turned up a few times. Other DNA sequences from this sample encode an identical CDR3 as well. CDR3 residues: CASSYSDRGPYNEQFF. The DNA of the CDR3 is TGTGCCAGCAGTTACTCGGACAGGGGTCCCTACAATGAGCAGTTCTTC. The rearrangement joins TRBV6-5 to TRBJ2-1, with 9 bases matching TRBD1. After removal of 0 bases from V and 2 bases from J, the junction contained 2 bases not matched to a gene. CDR1 and CDR2 (germline): MNHEY, SVGAGI. There are 16 residues in the CDR3.

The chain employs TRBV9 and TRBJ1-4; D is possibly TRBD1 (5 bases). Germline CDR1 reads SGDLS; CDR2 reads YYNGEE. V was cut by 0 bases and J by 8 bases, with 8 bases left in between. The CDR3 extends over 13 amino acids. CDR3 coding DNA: TGTGCCAGCAGCGTAGCTGACAGCGAAAAACTGTTTTTT. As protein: CASSVADSEKLFF. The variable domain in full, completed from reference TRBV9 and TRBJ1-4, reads DSGVTQTPKHLITATGQRVTLRCSPRSGDLSVYWYQQSLDQGLQFLIQYYNGEERAKGNILERFSAQQFPDLHSELNLSSLELGDSALYFCASSVADSEKLFFGSGTQLSVL.

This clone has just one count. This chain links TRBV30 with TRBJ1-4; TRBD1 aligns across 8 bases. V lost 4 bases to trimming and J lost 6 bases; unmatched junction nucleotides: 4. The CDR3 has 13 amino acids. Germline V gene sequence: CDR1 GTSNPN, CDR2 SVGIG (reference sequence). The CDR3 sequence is CAWTGGVHEKLFF. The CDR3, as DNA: TGTGCCTGGACAGGGGGCGTGCATGAAAAACTGTTTTTT.

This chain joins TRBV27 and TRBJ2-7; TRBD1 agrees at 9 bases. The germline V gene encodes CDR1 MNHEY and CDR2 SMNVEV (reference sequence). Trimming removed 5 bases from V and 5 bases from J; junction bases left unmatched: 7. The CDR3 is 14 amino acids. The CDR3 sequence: CASSPGQGAHEQYF. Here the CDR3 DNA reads TGTGCCAGCAGTCCGGGACAGGGCGCCCACGAGCAGTACTTC.